This T cell receptor beta chain was sequenced during a study of Ad26.COV2.S vaccination and SARS-CoV-2 variants (dated by TCRdb to 2020 to 2023). Describing the broader study: Donors in the vaccine arm were drawn from COV1001, a multicentre, randomized, double-blind, placebo-controlled phase I-IIa trial testing Ad26.COV2.S in healthy adults. Dosing of Ad26.COV2.S was intramuscular, at either 5x10^10 or 1x10^11 viral particles, delivered as one shot or as two shots spaced 56 days apart. The specificity and breadth of SARS-CoV-2-reactive T cell receptors after Ad26.COV2.S vaccination were assessed by TCRbeta repertoire sequencing. A total of around 32 samples were included in the TCR-sequenced set, comprising around 19 Ad26.COV2.S vaccine recipients, 5 placebo recipients and 8 SARS-CoV-2 convalescent individuals. Participants in the trial were split at random into five groups of five each, receiving low-dose or high-dose Ad26.COV2.S once or twice, or else placebo on both occasions. Throughout the experiments and outcome assessment, investigators stayed blinded to trial group allocation.

This specimen's treatment or condition label, interpreted: 15 to 20 received Ad26.COV2.S at low or high dose, single or two shots; several received placebo; per-sample allocation not given. Repertoires of vaccine and placebo recipients were sequenced from samples collected on day 63 after the first injection. Between 29 July and 7 August 2020, Cohort 1b enrolled about two dozen adults aged 18-55 years at one site in Boston, USA. Ad26.COV2.S consisted of a replication-incompetent adenovirus type 26 vector by which a prefusion-stabilized SARS-CoV-2 spike protein from the original Wuhan strain was expressed. The CDR3 runs 15 amino acids, cysteine and phenylalanine included. CDR3 DNA is the only sequence kept; it has 45 bases, read in frame from the first base. CDR1 and CDR2 (SGHTA, FQGNSA) derive from the germline V gene. The germline ends are 13 bases apart after V is trimmed by 5 bases and J by 0 bases.

Results the study describes overall, beyond this receptor: The study was not powered for comparison of responses between vaccine doses or regimens. According to the authors, total T cell responses may have been underestimated by the TCR breadth and depth analyses. After vaccination, spike-specific CD8+ and CD4+ T cell responses were reported to show substantial breadth. Compared with placebo recipients, Ad26.COV2.S recipients showed higher spike-specific TCR breadth (P = 0.0014). Comparable non-spike TCR breadth was observed between vaccine and placebo recipients, consistent with only spike being contained in the vaccine.

Details on this clone: Its binding antigen is unknown. The record has no base qualities; no much larger clone is one base away.

The immunoSEQ Assay was the method used to sequence TCRbeta CDR3 regions. After extraction, genomic DNA underwent amplification by bias-controlled multiplex PCR, followed by high-throughput sequencing. The published analysis was carried out like this. Collapsing and filtering of sequences were performed to quantify the absolute abundance of each unique TCRbeta CDR3 region. T cell fraction was estimated by normalizing TCRbeta template counts to usable DNA, with usable DNA measured through amplification of reference genes found in all nucleated cells. Repertoire TCRs were annotated as SARS-CoV-2-specific by exact matching of V gene, CDR3 amino acid sequence and J gene to a known reactive TCR set. MIRA supplied the reference SARS-CoV-2 TCR set, which was filtered for enrichment in COVID-19-positive ImmuneCODE repertoires so that public or cross-reactive TCRs were removed. Using the MIRA antigens, annotated TCRs were further analysed by specific ORF or by position within an ORF. Breadth was defined as annotated unique rearrangements over total unique productive rearrangements; depth was the summed frequency of those rearrangements. Group comparisons of TCR breadth used two-sided Wilcoxon rank-sum tests. This immuneACCESS table, as held by TCRdb, lists in-frame sequences with V and J called but not all clones. Of the missing ones, under half trace to an unresolved V gene in checked studies; the others have no known cause. V, J and clone size are taken as reported in that table, and D and trimming were inferred from the DNA itself. The sample records 400,000 to 450,000 clones, 92% of which are singletons. Of the sample, about 1.7% is held by the ten largest clones.

This TCR came from a person aged 18-65 years who received the Ad26.COV2.S COVID-19 vaccine or a placebo. The sample here was peripheral blood, taken in a trial of Ad26.COV2.S vaccine versus placebo. The receptor chain draws on TRBV7-2 and TRBJ1-1, with TRBD1 tentatively as D gene (5 bases match). The DNA sequence is as follows: TGTGCCAGCAGCGCCCTCGTGGGACTGAACACTGAAGCTTTCTTT. It translates as CASSALVGLNTEAFF.